Presented here are 2 T cell receptor beta chains from one specimen sequenced in a study of T-cell reconstitution after alpha-beta-depleted transplantation in children. TCRbeta library construction was performed incorporating unique molecular identifiers. TCRdb re-called the PCR reads through MiXCR, storing one row per CDR3 protein. The sample has 600,000 to 700,000 distinct CDR3 sequences, less than 15% seen once; the top ten hold 0.79%. The starting material was PBMCs, obtained before TCRalphabeta/CD19-depleted stem cell transplant. The source of these receptors is a girl aged 2 to 9 with congenital amegakaryocytic thrombocytopenia, due to receive a stem cell transplant.

The chain joins TRBV11-2 to TRBJ2-7; D is uncertain. CDR1 and CDR2 (germline): SGHAT, FQNNGV. The CDR3 runs to 17 residues. Between the trimmed V and J ends, which lost 1 base and 0 bases, there was a span of 16 bases. The CDR3 bases are TGTGCCAGCAGCTTAGGTCGATCAAGTCGTAGCTCCTACGAGCAGTACTTC. This translates into CASSLGRSSRSSYEQYF.

This clonotype was seen a handful of times. The rearrangement uses TRBV29-1 and TRBJ2-1; 11 bases fit TRBD2. Germline loops: CDR1 SQVTM, CDR2 ANQGSEA. There are 12 residues in the CDR3. The CDR3 is CRGTSGHNEQFF. In nucleotides, the CDR3 is TGCAGAGGGACTAGCGGTCACAATGAGCAGTTCTTC.